This paragraph covers one T cell receptor (beta chain) sequence. The antigen is not known. This sample is part of a study of cytomegalovirus exposure and HLA in healthy donors. Repertoires were generated with immunoSEQ multiplex PCR, while TCRdb's copy carries only in-frame clones and drops some. The sample shows some 170,000 clones, 84% of them seen only once. Trimming took 4 bases from V and 2 from J, leaving 13 bases between them. This CDR3 spans 15 amino acids. Germline V lookup: CDR1 MNHEY, CDR2 SVGAGI. Study-wide results and caveats: The classifier reportedly diagnosed cytomegalovirus status with high specificity and sensitivity.

Separation from the roughly 680-subject first cohort characterized the roughly 120-subject validation cohort, to which the donors belonged. This chain joins TRBV6-5 and TRBJ2-3, with D possibly being TRBD2 (5 bases). Sequencing was done on a sample of PBMCs. This clonotype was sampled from a man aged 25-40 years in good health and CMV-seropositive. CDR3 amino acids: CASSSGWETTDTQYF. CDR3 nucleotide sequence: TGTGCCAGCAGTTCCGGTTGGGAGACCACAGATACGCAGTATTTT.